A single sample is the source of the 12 T cell receptor beta chains below, sequenced in a study of beta chain features in type 1 diabetes. Study-level findings and limits: Within each of all four CD4+ subsets, Type 1 diabetes patients had TCRB CDR3s that were moderately but significantly shorter.

No antigen has been assigned to these receptors. The sequenced template was cDNA made from the entire isolated RNA. Data came from immunoSEQ multiplex PCR; TCRdb stores just in-frame clones and leaves some out. The sample contains hundreds of thousands of clones, 11% to 15% of which appear only once. Sequencing input: naive CD4+ T cells from blood. The receptors stem from a man between 18 and 29 years old with type 1 diabetes.

The chain is built from TRBV2 and TRBJ2-5, with TRBD1 identical over 9 bases. CDR3 length equals 15 residues. V shed 7 bases and J 7 bases; nucleotides not matched to a gene: 13. CDR1 is SNHLY and CDR2 is FYNNEI in the germline V gene. As DNA, the CDR3 is TGTGCCAGCACGGGAAATGGACAGGGGATTGGGACCCAGTACTTC. Its translation: CASTGNGQGIGTQYF.

The chain joins TRBV6-1 to TRBJ1-5; possibly TRBD1 for D (5 bases). V was pared by 2 bases and J by 5 bases, with 31 bases between. CDR3 size: 21 residues. In germline, CDR1 is MNHNS, CDR2 SASEGT. The CDR3 here is CASSESGGFEFGGVKYQPQHF. CDR3 DNA: TGTGCCAGCAGTGAAAGTGGGGGTTTTGAATTTGGAGGCGTTAAATATCAGCCCCAGCATTTT.

This chain links TRBV28 with TRBJ1-1; D remains unclear. The CDR3 has 12 amino acids. With 7 bases removed from V and 3 bases from J, the gap between germline ends came to 9 bases. Per the germline V gene, CDR1 is MDHEN and CDR2 is SYDVKM. The CDR3 DNA follows: TGTGCCAGCACTACGGGAGACACTGAAGCTTTCTTT. Protein sequence: CASTTGDTEAFF.

This chain uses TRBV4-3 with TRBJ2-2; 8 nucleotides agree with TRBD1. J gave up 5 bases and V 1 base, and 3 bases lay outside the gene matches. This CDR3 contains 15 residues. CDR1 and CDR2 from the germline V gene are LGHNA and YSLEER. CDR3 nucleotides: TGCGCCAGCAGCCAAGTAGACAGGGGAACCGGGGAGCTGTTTTTT. This translates into CASSQVDRGTGELFF.

This clone was seen just once. The V call is TRBV4-3, the J call TRBJ1-1; D call uncertain. CDR3 length: 16 residues. Germline V gene data show CDR1 as LGHNA and CDR2 as YSLEER. V lost 5 bases, J lost 4 bases, and 20 bases lay in between. This CDR3 is CASSSQPSGVFTEAFF. In DNA, the CDR3 is TGCGCCAGCAGCTCGCAACCCTCTGGGGTGTTCACTGAAGCTTTCTTT.

This clone was counted between two and nine times. The gene calls are TRBV27 and TRBJ2-7; no firm D call. The CDR3 totals 16 residues. Between the trimmed V and J ends, which lost 3 bases and 0 bases, there was a span of 15 bases. Germline lookup yields CDR1 MNHEY and CDR2 SMNVEV (reference sequence). CDR3: CASSFSPIGSSYEQYF. CDR3 sequence (DNA): TGTGCCAGCAGTTTTAGCCCCATTGGCAGCTCCTACGAGCAGTACTTC.

The chain employs TRBV5-1 and TRBJ2-1; either TRBD1 or TRBD2 may fit D (5 bases each). V gave up 6 bases and J gave up 0 bases, with 13 bases separating them. CDR1 is SGHRS, CDR2 YFSETQ, per germline. The CDR3 consists of 15 residues. CDR3 in amino acids: CASKGPGSSYNEQFF. CDR3 in DNA: TGCGCCAGCAAAGGACCAGGGAGCTCCTACAATGAGCAGTTCTTC.

The CDR3 DNA is TGTGCCAGCAGTGTTCCCACAGATACGCAGTATTTT. Protein sequence: CASSVPTDTQYF. The rearrangement links TRBV6-5 to TRBJ2-3; D ambiguous. The CDR3 contains 12 residues. Germline CDR1 is MNHEY and CDR2 is SVGAGI. The V end was cut by 5 bases, the J end by 2 bases, with 5 bases between.

This clone was picked up a small number of times. The chain uses TRBV11-2 and TRBJ2-1; tentative D call: TRBD2 (5 bases). The V end lost 4 bases, the J end lost 2 bases, and 15 bases lay between the germline ends. CDR3 length equals 16 residues. Per the germline V gene, CDR1 is SGHAT and CDR2 is FQNNGV. The chain's CDR3 is CASSSWGTRTYNEQFF. The CDR3 DNA is TGTGCCAGCAGCTCATGGGGAACTAGGACCTACAATGAGCAGTTCTTC. The variable domain in full, with the rest retrieved from reference TRBV11-2 and TRBJ2-1, is EAGVAQSPRYKIIEKRQSVAFWCNPISGHATLYWYQQILGQGPKLLIQFQNNGVVDDSQLPKDRFSAERLKGVDSTLKIQPAKLEDSAVYLCASSSWGTRTYNEQFFGPGTRLTVL.

This clone was counted between two and nine times. The genes are TRBV18 and TRBJ2-7; tentatively, D is TRBD2 (5 bases). V was trimmed by 3 bases and J by 7 bases, leaving 16 bases between them. CDR1 is KGHSH and CDR2 is LQKENI in the germline V gene. There are 14 residues in the CDR3. The chain's CDR3 is CASSPTRAPGEQYF. The CDR3 bases are TGTGCCAGCTCACCCACGAGGGCCCCGGGGGAGCAGTACTTC.

This clone has only a few counts. V is TRBV27 and J is TRBJ2-5; no definite D call. V lost 2 bases and J lost 2, with 15 bases in between. This CDR3 has 16 amino acids. Germline CDR1 and CDR2: MNHEY and SMNVEV (reference sequence). The CDR3 DNA is TGTGCCAGCAGTTTAGCCCGGGCTAGTAAGCAAGAGACCCAGTACTTC. It translates to CASSLARASKQETQYF.

The CDR3 region has the DNA TGTGCCAGCAGTGGAGGCGGGGGATTCATGGAAAAACTGTTTTTT. Amino acids: CASSGGGGFMEKLFF. V usage is TRBV25-1 and J usage is TRBJ1-4; tentatively, D is TRBD1 (5 bases). The germline V gene has CDR1 MGHDK and CDR2 SYGVNS. V lost 4 bases and J lost 8, with 17 bases in between. The CDR3 loop spans 15 amino acids.